Presented here are 5 T cell receptor beta chains from one specimen sequenced in a study of CD8 T cells in ankylosing spondylitis. TCRdb ran MiXCR on the 5' RACE reads and lists one entry per CDR3 protein. The sample lists 200,000 to 250,000 distinct CDR3 sequences, more than 9% occurring once. Sequenced material: blood, either unsorted or a sorted T cell fraction (not recorded which). The receptor set was obtained from a male donor with ankylosing spondylitis or in good health (not recorded which).

This CDR3 is CASSLQGSEQYF. CDR3 nucleotide sequence: TGCGCCAGCAGCCTACAGGGGAGCGAGCAGTACTTC. The chain couples TRBV5-1 to TRBJ2-7; 7 bases fit TRBD1. The CDR3 sequence is 12 residues long. The ends lost 4 bases at V and 6 bases at J; junction bases unmatched: 4. The germline CDR1 and CDR2 sequences are SGHRS and YFSETQ.

This clonotype came up a few times. CDR3 amino acids: CASSPRGYWGVNTGELFF. In DNA, the CDR3 is TGTGCCAGCAGCCCCAGAGGGTATTGGGGTGTGAACACCGGGGAGCTGTTTTTT. The V gene is TRBV11-1, the J gene TRBJ2-2, with D possibly matching TRBD2 (5 bases). Germline values: CDR1 SGHAT, CDR2 FQDESV (reference sequence). Trimming took off 5 bases at V and 1 base at J, with 20 bases between the two ends. The CDR3 is 18 residues long.

This clonotype was picked up many times. V usage is TRBV6-2 or TRBV6-3 and J usage is TRBJ2-7, with 13 bases identical to TRBD2. Germline V gene sequence: CDR1 MNHEY, CDR2 SVGEGT. The CDR3 runs to 17 residues. J gave up 0 bases and V 5 bases, and 7 bases lay outside the gene matches. The CDR3: CASSPWTSGGYSYEQYF. The CDR3 region has the DNA TGTGCCAGCAGTCCCTGGACTAGCGGGGGATACTCCTACGAGCAGTACTTC.

The V gene is TRBV15, the J gene TRBJ1-1; TRBD1 agrees at 8 bases. CDR1 and CDR2 from the germline V gene are LNHNV and YYDKDF (reference sequence). V shed 8 bases and J 4 bases; nucleotides not matched to a gene: 6. The CDR3 contains 13 residues. DNA of the CDR3: TGTGCCACCTCCCAGGACAGGGCCACTGAAGCTTTCTTT. As protein: CATSQDRATEAFF.

This clonotype turned up a few times. This chain connects TRBV9 to TRBJ2-5, with TRBD2 matching 11 bases. The germline gives CDR1 SGDLS, CDR2 YYNGEE. J gave up 3 bases and V 4 bases, and 14 bases lay outside the gene matches. The CDR3 contains 18 residues. In DNA form, the CDR3 reads TGTGCCAGCAGCATGCCCTTGAGACCGGGACTAGCGGAAGAGACCCAGTACTTC. Translation gives CASSMPLRPGLAEETQYF.